The sequence of this T cell receptor (beta chain) was determined in a study of beta chain features in type 1 diabetes. Overall study: The number of sorted cells examined across all samples was roughly 100,000,000. Study-wide points: HLA influence on TCRB rearrangement stayed unresolved here. Type 1 diabetes patients had TCRB CDR3s that were shorter (moderately but significantly so) in all four CD4+ subsets.

The authors reverse transcribed all of the isolated RNA, so sequencing captured expressed TCRB transcripts. Profiled with immunoSEQ multiplex PCR; TCRdb holds only in-frame clones, not every one. The sample shows under 300,000 clones, approximately 24% of them seen only once. CD4+ naive, central memory, regulatory and stem cell-like memory subsets were isolated by sorting on CD45RO/CCR7/CD25/CD127/CD95/CD27. A few counts support this clone. Its antigen is still unknown. The sequenced sample consisted of naive CD4+ T cells from blood. This TCR derives from a woman in her twenties or thirties with type 1 diabetes.

This CDR3 reads CASSVESNTEAFF. Written as DNA, the CDR3 is TGTGCCAGCAGCGTCGAGTCGAACACTGAAGCTTTCTTT. This chain links TRBV2 with TRBJ1-1, with D hard to call. Germline lookup yields CDR1 SNHLY and CDR2 FYNNEI. The CDR3 runs 13 residues. Trimming left V 6 bases short and J 1 base short, with 9 bases between.